The 29 T cell receptor beta chains given below trace back to one sample, sequenced in a study of blood T cell repertoires in COVID-19. Only in-frame clones appear in the TCRdb table, and some are missing; sequencing was by immunoSEQ multiplex PCR. The profile shows 39,000 or so clones, about four fifths of them singletons. Input material: peripheral blood. The receptors derive from a man aged 35 to 55 with active or convalescent COVID-19.

Here the CDR3 DNA reads TGTGCCAGCAGTTCGGGCAGGGGGCAAAACATTCAGTACTTC. It specifies CASSSGRGQNIQYF. V is TRBV6-2 or TRBV6-3 and J is TRBJ2-4; 8 bases agree with TRBD1. The ends lost 4 bases at V and 5 bases at J; junction bases unmatched: 4. The CDR3 loop spans 14 amino acids. Germline V CDR1 and CDR2: MNHEY, SVGEGT.

This clone showed up just once. This chain joins TRBV5-1 and TRBJ1-6; 11 nucleotides agree with TRBD1. V lost 3 bases and J lost 7; bases outside the gene matches: 3. The CDR3 length is 15 residues. Looked up from germline, CDR1 is SGHRS and CDR2 is YFSETQ. The CDR3: CASSWGTGGNSPLHF. DNA for the CDR3: TGCGCCAGCAGCTGGGGGACAGGGGGGAATTCACCCCTCCACTTT.

This chain connects TRBV15 to TRBJ2-1; D remains unclear. The CDR3 spans 13 residues. Trimming pared 7 bases from V and 7 bases from J, leaving 14 bases between. The germline V gene has CDR1 LNHNV and CDR2 YYDKDF (reference sequence). CDR3 sequence: CATNKNKMNEQFF. The CDR3 nucleotides are TGTGCCACCAATAAAAACAAAATGAATGAGCAGTTCTTC.

This chain uses TRBV5-5 with TRBJ2-1; D remains ambiguous. Germline CDR1 is SGHKS and CDR2 is YYEKEE (reference sequence). The CDR3 runs to 15 residues. The V end lost 0 bases, the J end lost 0 bases, and 7 bases lay between the germline ends. The CDR3 sequence is CASSLELSSYNEQFF. CDR3 in DNA: TGTGCCAGCAGCTTGGAGCTGAGCTCCTACAATGAGCAGTTCTTC.

There are a few counts of this clone. The chain links TRBV11-1 to TRBJ2-7; 12 nucleotides agree with TRBD2. The germline V gene has CDR1 SGHAT and CDR2 FQDESV (reference sequence). Trimming at V came to 4 bases and at J to 6 bases, leaving 4 bases not matched to a gene. The CDR3 has 14 amino acids. The CDR3 reads CASSSGLAGFEQYF. The CDR3 DNA reads as TGTGCCAGCAGCTCCGGACTAGCGGGGTTCGAGCAGTACTTC.

In its sample, this clone was seen a few times. The chain joins TRBV6-5 to TRBJ2-7; 9 positions match TRBD2. V trimming: 8 bases; J trimming: 4 bases; junction bases outside the gene matches: 6. Looked up from germline, CDR1 is MNHEY and CDR2 is SVGAGI. This CDR3 is built from 13 residues. DNA for the CDR3: TGTGCCAGCTCTGCGGGGGGGGGTTACGAGCAGTACTTC. Translating it yields CASSAGGGYEQYF.

The rearrangement uses TRBV4-1 and TRBJ1-5; D may be TRBD1 (5 bases). The CDR3 loop spans 16 amino acids. Trimming stripped 0 bases from V and 13 bases from J, with 22 bases between. Germline V CDR1 and CDR2: MGHRA, YSYEKL. In DNA, the CDR3 is TGCGCCAGCAGCCAAGACCCCGGCGGGGCAGGGCATCTGCAGCATTTT. This encodes CASSQDPGGAGHLQHF.

J is TRBJ1-1 and V is TRBV4-1; 8 nucleotides align to TRBD1. The CDR3 loop spans 15 amino acids. V gave up 4 bases and J gave up 8 bases; unmatched junction bases: 12. Germline CDR1 MGHRA, CDR2 YSYEKL. The CDR3 protein is CASSRETGQGVEAFF. In DNA form, the CDR3 reads TGCGCCAGCAGCCGAGAAACAGGACAGGGAGTAGAAGCTTTCTTT.

CDR3 residues: CASSYSPREGETQYF. In nucleotides, the CDR3 is TGTGCCAGCAGTTACTCGCCTCGGGAGGGGGAGACCCAGTACTTC. The rearrangement joins TRBV6-5 to TRBJ2-5, with TRBD2 matching over 8 bases. Trimming took 0 bases from V and 5 from J; bases not matched to a gene: 5. The CDR3 loop spans 15 amino acids. Germline V lookup: CDR1 MNHEY, CDR2 SVGAGI.

The J gene is TRBJ1-1, the V gene TRBV19; 7 bases map to TRBD1. V dropped 7 bases and J dropped 8; count of bases not matched to a gene: 10. The CDR3 is made up of 13 amino acids. Germline V CDR1 and CDR2: LNHDA, SQIVND (reference sequence). The CDR3 nucleotides are TGTGCCAGTACATCTTTCCAGGGGGTGGAAGCTTTCTTT. Amino acids: CASTSFQGVEAFF.

The V call is TRBV14, the J call TRBJ2-2, with TRBD1 identical over 7 bases. Trimming cost V 4 bases and J 1 base; bases outside gene matches: 6. The germline CDR1 and CDR2 sequences are SGHDN and FVKESK. The CDR3 spans 16 residues. CDR3 in amino acids: CASSLRTGMNTGELFF. The DNA of the CDR3 is TGTGCCAGCAGCCTTCGGACAGGAATGAACACCGGGGAGCTGTTTTTT.

V and J are TRBV28 and TRBJ1-2; no clear D. Germline V gene data show CDR1 as MDHEN and CDR2 as SYDVKM. This CDR3 region has 13 residues. Trimming took 1 base from V and 6 from J, leaving 9 bases between them. The CDR3 protein is CASSLFAGNGYTF. The CDR3, as DNA: TGTGCCAGCAGTTTATTCGCCGGGAATGGCTACACCTTC.

This chain connects TRBV6-6 to TRBJ2-3; 8 bases fit TRBD2. The CDR3 loop spans 15 amino acids. The V segment lost 10 bases and the J segment 1 base; nucleotides outside the gene matches: 10. Germline V CDR1 and CDR2: MNHNY, SVGAGI (reference sequence). CDR3 nucleotide sequence: TGTGCCACCGCCTTTGGAGCGGGGGGCACAGATACGCAGTATTTT. Translating gives CATAFGAGGTDTQYF.

The chain uses TRBV9 and TRBJ2-3; D is perhaps TRBD2 (5 bases). With 3 bases removed from V and 6 bases from J, the gap between germline ends came to 11 bases. This CDR3 has 13 residues. Germline CDR1 reads SGDLS; CDR2 reads YYNGEE. The CDR3 region has the DNA TGTGCCAGCAGCGCCCACACGGGGGATACGCAGTATTTT. Protein product: CASSAHTGDTQYF.

The chain joins TRBV5-5 to TRBJ2-7; 11 bases fit TRBD2. Unmatched junction bases numbered 7, after V lost 3 bases and J lost 5 bases. The CDR3 consists of 15 residues. The V gene's germline CDR1 is SGHKS and CDR2 YYEKEE (reference sequence). Written as DNA, the CDR3 is TGTGCCAGCAGCTCAGCCGGTAGCGGGGGGGACGAGCAGTACTTC. It codes for CASSSAGSGGDEQYF.

J is TRBJ2-5 and V is TRBV2, with D maybe TRBD1 (5 bases). Germline CDR1 is SNHLY and CDR2 is FYNNEI. This CDR3 has 13 residues. Trimming removed 7 bases from V and 2 bases from J, with 11 bases in between. CDR3 in amino acids: CASKGAFQETQYF. In nucleotides, the CDR3 is TGTGCCAGCAAAGGGGCTTTTCAAGAGACCCAGTACTTC.

In its sample, this clone was seen once. The chain combines TRBV4-2 with TRBJ2-2; TRBD2 matches at 10 bases. CDR1 and CDR2 (germline): LGHNA, YNFKEQ. V gave up 2 bases and J gave up 6 bases; unmatched junction bases: 6. This CDR3 is built from 16 residues. The CDR3 protein is CASSQRLAGVSGELFF. The CDR3 nucleotides read TGTGCCAGCAGCCAAAGGCTAGCGGGAGTGTCCGGGGAGCTGTTTTTT.

This clone was seen only a few times. The chain joins TRBV7-9 to TRBJ1-4; TRBD1 is a possible D gene (5 bases). This CDR3 has 14 amino acids. Germline loops: CDR1 SEHNR, CDR2 FQNEAQ (reference sequence). Trimming removed 7 bases at V and 4 bases at J, with 13 bases between. The CDR3 nucleotides read TGTGCCAGCACCAAGGGGCAGAATAATGAAAAACTGTTTTTT. Translating it yields CASTKGQNNEKLFF.

This chain connects TRBV6-5 to TRBJ1-5; 9 bases match TRBD1. Trimming at V came to 6 bases and at J to 0 bases, leaving 0 bases not matched to a gene. Germline CDR1 MNHEY, CDR2 SVGAGI. This CDR3 has 14 amino acids. The CDR3 bases are TGTGCCAGCAGGGACAGGGGTAGCAATCAGCCCCAGCATTTT. Translating gives CASRDRGSNQPQHF.

The genes are TRBV7-9 and TRBJ2-1, with D unresolved. Trimming stripped 1 base from V and 2 bases from J, with 12 bases between. CDR1 is SEHNR and CDR2 is FQNEAQ in the germline V gene (reference sequence). The CDR3 length is 16 residues. In DNA form, the CDR3 reads TGTGCCAGCAGCTTAGGTAAGCGAGGAGCCTACAATGAGCAGTTCTTC. Its translation: CASSLGKRGAYNEQFF. Based on the CDR3 plus reference TRBV7-9 and TRBJ2-1, the full variable domain is DTGVSQNPRHKITKRGQNVTFRCDPISEHNRLYWYRQTLGQGPEFLTYFQNEAQLEKSRLLSDRFSAERPKGSFSTLEIQRTEQGDSAMYLCASSLGKRGAYNEQFFGPGTRLTVL.

The rearrangement links TRBV11-2 to TRBJ1-2; 8 bases line up with TRBD1. This CDR3 is built from 17 residues. Germline V gene lookup returns CDR1 SGHAT and CDR2 FQNNGV. The J segment lost 4 bases and the V segment lost 0 bases, leaving 10 bases of the junction unmatched. The CDR3, as DNA: TGTGCCAGCAGCTTAGAGCCGGGCAGGGGGCGCCCCTATGGCTACACCTTC. As protein: CASSLEPGRGRPYGYTF.

The chain is built from TRBV5-4 and TRBJ1-6, with 7 bases that match TRBD1. V was clipped by 4 bases and J by 9 bases; unmatched bases: 13. The V gene's germline CDR1 is SGHNT and CDR2 YYREEE (reference sequence). The CDR3 runs to 16 residues. Written as DNA, the CDR3 is TGTGCCAGCAGCCGAACAGGGACAGTCGCTGGTTCACCCCTCCACTTT. Translating gives CASSRTGTVAGSPLHF.

The J gene is TRBJ2-7, the V gene TRBV27, with 8 bases identical to TRBD1. V lost 2 bases and J lost 3; bases outside the gene matches: 3. Germline-derived CDR1 and CDR2 are MNHEY and SMNVEV (reference sequence). The CDR3 is made up of 14 amino acids. The CDR3 nucleotides are TGTGCCAGCAGTTTACGAGGACAGGGCTACGAGCAGTACTTC. Its protein product is CASSLRGQGYEQYF.

The genes are TRBV18 and TRBJ1-2, with TRBD1 as a possible D gene (5 bases). V was clipped by 6 bases and J by 4 bases, with 18 bases between them. The length of the CDR3 is 15 residues. Germline V gene sequence: CDR1 KGHSH, CDR2 LQKENI. The CDR3 DNA reads TGTGCCAGCTCCGCCGGCGGAGGGAGGGGCTATGGCTACACCTTC. It translates to CASSAGGGRGYGYTF.

The table lists this clone with a few counts. The chain recombines TRBV4-3 with TRBJ1-1, with D tentatively TRBD1 (5 bases). From germline, CDR1 is LGHNA and CDR2 YSLEER. This CDR3 spans 15 amino acids. V lost 1 base and J lost 1, with 10 bases in between. The CDR3 is CASSQVVTGNTEAFF. DNA for the CDR3: TGCGCCAGCAGCCAAGTAGTAACAGGGAACACTGAAGCTTTCTTT.

The V gene is TRBV19, the J gene TRBJ1-2; 11 nucleotides align to TRBD1. Germline CDR1 reads LNHDA; CDR2 reads SQIVND (reference sequence). CDR3 length: 15 amino acids. V shed 11 bases and J 2 bases; nucleotides not matched to a gene: 10. For the CDR3, the DNA is TGTGCCTCGGACAGGGGGCGGCGAGCCAACTATGGCTACACCTTC. This encodes CASDRGRRANYGYTF. Full variable domain (outside the CDR3, taken from reference TRBV19 and TRBJ1-2): DGGITQSPKYLFRKEGQNVTLSCEQNLNHDAMYWYRQDPGQGLRLIYYSQIVNDFQKGDIAEGYSVSREKKESFPLTVTSAQKNPTAFYLCASDRGRRANYGYTFGSGTRLTVV.

This clone was seen many times. The J gene is TRBJ2-5, the V gene TRBV9, with 15 bases matching TRBD2. The junction had 5 bases not matched to a gene; V was cut back by 3 bases and J by 2 bases. The germline gives CDR1 SGDLS, CDR2 YYNGEE. This CDR3 comprises 17 residues. The CDR3 DNA reads as TGTGCCAGCAGCGAGGGACTAGCGGGAGGTGATCAAGAGACCCAGTACTTC. Amino acids: CASSEGLAGGDQETQYF.

The genes are TRBV4-1 and TRBJ2-7, with a tentative D call TRBD1 (6 bases). Germline values: CDR1 MGHRA, CDR2 YSYEKL. The CDR3 sequence is 14 residues long. V shed 1 base and J shed 2 bases, with 9 bases lying between them. The CDR3 sequence: CASSQGAGAYEQYF. The CDR3 DNA sequence: TGCGCCAGCAGCCAAGGGGCAGGGGCCTACGAGCAGTACTTC.

The rearrangement joins TRBV19 to TRBJ1-5; no clear D gene. The CDR3 totals 15 residues. Trimming removed 1 base at V and 0 bases at J, with 7 bases between. In germline, CDR1 is LNHDA, CDR2 SQIVND (reference sequence). The DNA of the CDR3 is TGTGCCAGTAGTATAGGTAGATATAGCAATCAGCCCCAGCATTTT. Protein: CASSIGRYSNQPQHF.